This T cell receptor (beta chain) was sequenced in a study of cytomegalovirus exposure and HLA in healthy donors. Use of 60 Vbeta and 13 Jbeta primers characterized the PCR. The method was immunoSEQ multiplex PCR; TCRdb's version includes in-frame clones alone and lacks a portion of them. There are about 190,000 clones in the sample; roughly 77% occur only once, and approximately 4.8% lies in the top ten. The CDR3 loop spans 15 amino acids. CDR1 and CDR2 (germline): MDHEN, SYDVKM. Trimming stripped 6 bases from V and 3 bases from J, with 17 bases between. Source material: PBMCs. The source is a man aged 30-40 years in good health and CMV-seropositive. The V and J genes are TRBV28 and TRBJ1-2; the D gene is possibly TRBD1 (5 bases). The CDR3 loop is CASSFSRAADYGYTF. The CDR3, as DNA: TGTGCCAGCAGCTTTAGCAGGGCAGCAGACTATGGCTACACCTTC.